The 8 T cell receptor beta chains below come from one sample, sequenced in a study of T cells in Graves' hyperthyroidism and ophthalmopathy. RNA transcripts were the template for amplifying TCR beta CDR3 regions. Carried out on the TCR CDR3, a first-round RT-PCR used the HTBI primer set. One entry per CDR3 protein, called by TCRdb with MiXCR from the multiplex PCR reads. This sample has some 600,000 distinct CDR3 sequences, with roughly 13% found just once. Input material: blood. The source of these receptors is a woman in her 30s with Graves' hyperthyroidism that later progressed to Graves' ophthalmopathy.

The sample holds many counts of this clonotype. This chain links TRBV20-1 with TRBJ1-1; D is unclear. Germline CDR1 DFQATT, CDR2 SNEGSKA (reference sequence). The CDR3 length is 11 residues. V was clipped by 4 bases and J by 1 base, with 4 bases between them. For the CDR3, the DNA is TGCAGTGCTATCCCGAACACTGAAGCTTTCTTT. Amino acid sequence: CSAIPNTEAFF.

This clonotype was seen repeatedly, ten times or more. The genes are TRBV7-3 and TRBJ2-3, with D perhaps matching TRBD2 (5 bases). The germline V gene has CDR1 SGHTA and CDR2 FQGTGA. The CDR3 sequence is 15 residues long. V lost 2 bases and J 0 bases, leaving 9 bases between the germline ends. In DNA form, the CDR3 reads TGTGCCAGCAGCTTATACCGGGGAAGCACAGATACGCAGTATTTT. Residues: CASSLYRGSTDTQYF.

At least ten counts were recorded for this clonotype. The chain links TRBV12-3 or TRBV12-4 to TRBJ2-3; D is ambiguous. This CDR3 has 15 amino acids. The V gene lost 6 bases and the J gene lost 4 bases, with 17 bases spanning the gap. For the CDR3, the DNA is TGTGCCAGCAGGTTGGGTTGGGCGAGCGCAGATACGCAGTATTTT. Protein: CASRLGWASADTQYF.

This clonotype was detected only a few times. The V gene is TRBV20-1, the J gene TRBJ2-4, with 9 nucleotides matching TRBD2. This CDR3 has 11 amino acids. Germline V gene data show CDR1 as DFQATT and CDR2 as SNEGSKA (reference sequence). The CDR3 nucleotides read TGCACGTTAGCGGGAGAGGACATTCAGTACTTC. It encodes CTLAGEDIQYF.

This clonotype was recorded many times. V gene TRBV28 combines with J gene TRBJ1-4; perhaps TRBD1 as D (5 bases). This CDR3 has 16 residues. V was shortened by 5 bases and J by 0 bases, with 13 bases between the two germline ends. Germline V gives CDR1 MDHEN, CDR2 SYDVKM. The CDR3 reads CASSGTGIATNEKLFF. The CDR3 DNA reads as TGTGCCAGCAGTGGGACGGGGATTGCAACTAATGAAAAACTGTTTTTT.

This clonotype was detected once. The chain combines TRBV29-1 with TRBJ2-3, with a weak D call TRBD2 (5 bases). The V gene's germline CDR1 is SQVTM and CDR2 ANQGSEA. This CDR3 region has 16 residues. V was shortened by 3 bases and J by 0 bases, with 16 bases between the two germline ends. CDR3 DNA sequence: TGCAGCGTTGAGAATCGTGTCCGGACTAGCACAGATACGCAGTATTTT. As protein: CSVENRVRTSTDTQYF.

This clonotype was observed many times. V gene TRBV12-3 or TRBV12-4 combines with J gene TRBJ2-1; a possible D gene is TRBD1 (6 bases). V was shortened by 5 bases and J by 4 bases, with 15 bases between the two germline ends. CDR3 size: 15 residues. CDR3 DNA: TGTGCCAGCAGTACCACTTTACAGGGATACAATGAGCAGTTCTTC. It yields the protein CASSTTLQGYNEQFF.

This clonotype was counted a few times. V gene TRBV7-9 combines with J gene TRBJ2-7; the D call may be TRBD1 or TRBD2 (6 bases each). The CDR3 runs to 12 residues. The germline V and J ends were trimmed by 10 bases and 5 bases, with 15 bases remaining between them. In germline, CDR1 is SEHNR, CDR2 FQNEAQ (reference sequence). The CDR3 reads CATRRGENEQYF. The CDR3 DNA sequence: TGTGCCACCCGGAGGGGGGAAAACGAGCAGTACTTC.